This T cell receptor (beta chain) was identified in a study of CD8+ T cells in alopecia areata. Treatment described: oral pan-JAK inhibitor, 5-10 mg twice daily. Study-level points and caveats: Especially in alopecia totalis/universalis, lesional scalp showed greater clonality than normal scalp did.

This CDR3 has 13 residues. Germline loops: CDR1 SNHLY, CDR2 FYNNEI. The V and J ends lost 1 base and 5 bases respectively, with 6 bases between them. cDNA reverse transcribed from extracted RNA served as the sequencing template. Assay: immunoSEQ multiplex PCR; the TCRdb copy retains only in-frame clones and omits some. The sample records roughly 210,000 clones, less than 45% being singletons. This clone was detected only a few times. Its antigen is not identified. The specimen was CD4+ T cells sorted from blood, collected between weeks 36 and 40, from a patient treated with tofacitinib. The V and J genes are TRBV2 and TRBJ1-5, with D hard to call. This sequence was found in a human donor with alopecia areata. The CDR3 loop is CASSEGEDQPQHF. The CDR3, as DNA: TGTGCCAGCAGTGAAGGGGAGGATCAGCCCCAGCATTTT.